What follows describes a single TCR beta chain. Its antigen is currently unknown. These data originate in a study of Ad26.COV2.S vaccination and SARS-CoV-2 variants. Study as a whole: Recipients of Ad26.COV2.S got it intramuscularly, once or twice 56 days apart. Whole-study results and caveats: Comparability of non-spike TCR breadth was observed across vaccine and placebo recipients.

Stated treatment: 19 received Ad26.COV2.S at low or high dose, single or two shots; five or six received placebo; per-sample allocation not given. Samples were taken on day 63 after the first vaccine or placebo injection. Vaccination employed an Ad26 vector expressing the Wuhan-strain SARS-CoV-2 spike. Trimming shortened V by 1 base and J by 5 bases, and 10 bases separated the two germline ends. The CDR3 is made up of 14 amino acids. CDR1 and CDR2 from the germline V gene are SGHTA and FQGNSA. Measured with immunoSEQ multiplex PCR; TCRdb has only the in-frame clones, and not every one. The sample yields hundreds of thousands of clones, roughly 87% seen once.

The chain links TRBV7-2 to TRBJ2-3, with D uncertain. The sequencing here drew on peripheral blood, taken in a trial of Ad26.COV2.S vaccine versus placebo. This sequence originates from a person aged 18-60 years who received the Ad26.COV2.S COVID-19 vaccine or a placebo. The CDR3 protein is CASSLDGPRDTQYF. DNA of the CDR3: TGTGCCAGCAGCTTAGATGGCCCTCGAGATACGCAGTATTTT.